One and the same sample provided the 10 T cell receptor beta chains below, sequenced in a study of OX40 agonist ivuxolimab in advanced cancers. The data were produced by immunoSEQ multiplex PCR, yet TCRdb's version contains in-frame clones alone and is incomplete. This table has 55,000 to 75,000 clones, 82% appearing once. The sequenced sample was CD4+ or CD8+ T cells sorted from blood, obtained in a trial of the OX40 agonist ivuxolimab. These receptors all stem from an adult with an advanced solid tumor such as melanoma, head and neck, liver or kidney cancer.

This clone was seen only once. J is TRBJ1-3 and V is TRBV6-1; D is unclear. The CDR3 has 16 amino acids. Germline assignment: CDR1 MNHNS and CDR2 SASEGT. The V gene lost 4 bases and the J gene lost 0 bases, with 13 bases spanning the gap. CDR3 DNA: TGTGCCAGCAGTGTTCCGGGTCTCAGCTCTGGAAACACCATATATTTT. Protein: CASSVPGLSSGNTIYF.

This chain connects TRBV15 to TRBJ1-2; no definite D call. CDR1 is LNHNV and CDR2 is YYDKDF in the germline V gene (reference sequence). The CDR3 is 13 residues long. V lost 4 bases and J 7 bases, leaving 13 bases between the germline ends. The CDR3 DNA is TGTGCCACCAGCACAACCCCCGAGATTGGCTACACCTTC. It yields the protein CATSTTPEIGYTF.

The V call is TRBV6-4, the J call TRBJ1-6; 8 nucleotides line up with TRBD1. J gave up 6 bases and V 4 bases, and 2 bases lay outside the gene matches. Germline V lookup: CDR1 MRHNA, CDR2 SNTAGT. The CDR3 runs to 14 residues. The DNA for the CDR3 is TGTGCCAGCAGTGTGACAGGGGCTAATTCACCCCTCCACTTT. The encoded protein is CASSVTGANSPLHF.

The V gene is TRBV4-3, the J gene TRBJ2-3; 13 nucleotides line up with TRBD2. The trim removed 1 base at V and 6 bases at J, leaving 4 bases unmatched. In germline, CDR1 is LGHNA, CDR2 YSLEER. The CDR3 has 16 residues. This CDR3 is CASSQVLAGGVDTQYF. In DNA, the CDR3 is TGCGCCAGCAGCCAAGTACTAGCGGGAGGGGTCGATACGCAGTATTTT.

V gene TRBV7-3 combines with J gene TRBJ2-6; no reliable D call. The CDR3 is made up of 14 amino acids. V dropped 5 bases and J dropped 0 bases, with 5 bases sitting between them. Germline-derived CDR1 and CDR2 are SGHTA and FQGTGA. The CDR3 region has the DNA TGTGCCAGCAGCCGGAACTCTGGGGCCAACGTCCTGACTTTC. Translating gives CASSRNSGANVLTF.

This chain joins TRBV2 and TRBJ2-3; 8 bases are a match to TRBD2. This CDR3 has 15 residues. Germline V gives CDR1 SNHLY, CDR2 FYNNEI. The V gene end was trimmed by 2 bases and the J gene end by 1 base; junction bases not matched to a gene: 2. CDR3 sequence reads: CASSERGGRTDTQYF. CDR3 DNA: TGTGCCAGCAGTGAACGGGGGGGCCGCACAGATACGCAGTATTTT.

The chain recombines TRBV19 with TRBJ1-3; 7 bases map to TRBD1. This CDR3 region has 17 residues. Trimming at V came to 5 bases and at J to 4 bases, leaving 14 bases not matched to a gene. The germline CDR1 and CDR2 sequences are LNHDA and SQIVND (reference sequence). CDR3 sequence: CASSPPRNRGGGNTIYF. The CDR3 bases are TGTGCCAGTAGTCCCCCGCGAAACAGGGGAGGCGGAAACACCATATATTTT.

This clone was observed a few times. The V and J genes are TRBV4-2 and TRBJ2-1; TRBD2 aligns across 11 bases. Looked up from germline, CDR1 is LGHNA and CDR2 is YNFKEQ. Unmatched junction bases numbered 0, after V lost 0 bases and J lost 2 bases. This CDR3 contains 16 residues. CDR3 in amino acids: CASSQDSGGAYNEQFF. DNA of the CDR3: TGTGCCAGCAGCCAAGATAGCGGGGGGGCCTACAATGAGCAGTTCTTC.

This sequence joins TRBV27 and TRBJ1-5; the D gene is possibly TRBD1 (6 bases). Germline V lookup: CDR1 MNHEY, CDR2 SMNVEV (reference sequence). V lost 5 bases, J lost 3 bases, and 8 bases lay in between. This CDR3 spans 13 amino acids. CDR3 loop: CASSTGINQPQHF. CDR3 coding DNA: TGTGCCAGCAGTACAGGGATCAATCAGCCCCAGCATTTT.

The chain carries TRBV2 and TRBJ2-2; D possibly uses TRBD1 or TRBD2 (5 bases each). Germline assignment: CDR1 SNHLY and CDR2 FYNNEI. The CDR3 has 15 amino acids. Between the trimmed V and J ends, which lost 5 bases and 0 bases, there was a span of 10 bases. The CDR3 region is CASSLGTANTGELFF. CDR3 in DNA: TGTGCCAGCAGTCTCGGGACGGCGAACACCGGGGAGCTGTTTTTT.